Following are 15 T cell receptor beta chains from one sample sequenced in a study of blood T cell repertoires in COVID-19. The method was immunoSEQ multiplex PCR; TCRdb's version includes in-frame clones alone and lacks a portion of them. The table includes almost 250,000 clones, more than 75% detected once. The sequenced material came from PBMCs or T cells enriched from blood (not recorded which). The receptors were gathered from a woman between 45 and 65 years old who had recovered from COVID-19.

The V call is TRBV30, the J call TRBJ1-2; 7 bases fit TRBD1. Germline CDR1 is GTSNPN and CDR2 is SVGIG (reference sequence). The V segment lost 1 base and the J segment 4 bases; nucleotides outside the gene matches: 9. The CDR3 has 15 residues. CDR3 sequence reads: CAWSGQGGRSYGYTF. CDR3 DNA: TGTGCCTGGAGTGGTCAAGGGGGCAGAAGCTATGGCTACACCTTC.

This clone was observed once. The rearrangement joins TRBV30 to TRBJ1-6; 7 bases fit TRBD1. Looked up from germline, CDR1 is GTSNPN and CDR2 is SVGIG (reference sequence). The CDR3 has 15 residues. The V segment lost 0 bases and the J segment 10 bases; nucleotides outside the gene matches: 9. The CDR3 sequence: CAWSVPDRRGSPLHF. CDR3 in DNA: TGTGCCTGGAGTGTACCGGACAGGCGAGGCTCACCCCTCCACTTT. Full variable domain (outside the CDR3, taken from reference TRBV30 and TRBJ1-6): SQTIHQWPATLVQPVGSPLSLECTVEGTSNPNLYWYRQAAGRGLQLLFYSVGIGQISSEVPQNLSASRPQDRQFILSSKKLLLSDSGFYLCAWSVPDRRGSPLHFGNGTRLTVT.

This chain connects TRBV28 to TRBJ2-3, with TRBD2 matching over 7 bases. V lost 7 bases to trimming and J lost 4 bases; unmatched junction nucleotides: 11. Germline values: CDR1 MDHEN, CDR2 SYDVKM. CDR3 size: 15 residues. CDR3 sequence: CASTPGGGPADTQYF. As DNA, the CDR3 is TGTGCCAGCACCCCGGGGGGAGGGCCCGCAGATACGCAGTATTTT.

The table lists this clone with a count of one. The chain links TRBV7-2 to TRBJ2-7; 13 bases map to TRBD2. Germline CDR1 reads SGHTA; CDR2 reads FQGNSA. The CDR3 extends over 17 amino acids. Trimming at V came to 0 bases and at J to 6 bases, leaving 8 bases not matched to a gene. The CDR3 spells CASSLAGTSGIPFEQYF. The CDR3 DNA is TGTGCCAGCAGCTTAGCGGGGACTAGCGGGATCCCCTTCGAGCAGTACTTC.

This clone showed up just a few times. J is TRBJ2-5 and V is TRBV5-1, with 10 bases identical to TRBD1. Germline V CDR1 and CDR2: SGHRS, YFSETQ. After removal of 2 bases from V and 3 bases from J, the junction contained 13 bases not matched to a gene. The CDR3 spans 18 residues. The CDR3 region is CASSFRDRGREPKETQYF. The CDR3 DNA is TGCGCCAGCAGCTTCCGGGACAGGGGAAGAGAACCTAAAGAGACCCAGTACTTC.

V usage is TRBV7-3 and J usage is TRBJ2-2, with 8 bases matching TRBD2. Germline assignment: CDR1 SGHTA and CDR2 FQGTGA. Trimming took 5 bases from V and 0 from J; bases not matched to a gene: 5. The CDR3 extends over 16 amino acids. CDR3 DNA sequence: TGTGCCAGCAGCCCCGGGGGGGGCGCGAACACCGGGGAGCTGTTTTTT. Translation: CASSPGGGANTGELFF.

The chain couples TRBV5-4 to TRBJ2-1; a weak D match, TRBD2 (6 bases). Trimming left V 0 bases short and J 0 bases short, with 10 bases between. The germline CDR1 and CDR2 sequences are SGHNT and YYREEE (reference sequence). The CDR3 runs 16 residues. CDR3 residues: CASSLGGGASYNEQFF. In DNA form, the CDR3 reads TGTGCCAGCAGCTTGGGTGGCGGGGCCTCCTACAATGAGCAGTTCTTC.

The chain carries TRBV5-1 and TRBJ2-5; 10 bases line up with TRBD2. Trimming took 4 bases from V and 1 from J; bases not matched to a gene: 7. Germline lookup yields CDR1 SGHRS and CDR2 YFSETQ. CDR3 length equals 16 residues. The chain's CDR3 is CASSTAGGPFQETQYF. CDR3 nucleotide sequence: TGCGCCAGCAGCACAGCGGGAGGGCCGTTCCAAGAGACCCAGTACTTC.

V usage is TRBV12-3 or TRBV12-4 and J usage is TRBJ1-2; D possibly corresponds to TRBD1 (5 bases). This CDR3 has 12 amino acids. V was shortened by 5 bases and J by 4 bases, with 8 bases between the two germline ends. CDR3 nucleotide sequence: TGTGCCAGCAGTCAGGGTGCCTATGGCTACACCTTC. Protein: CASSQGAYGYTF.

This clone showed up just once. The chain links TRBV9 to TRBJ2-5; TRBD2 aligns across 12 bases. Germline-derived CDR1 and CDR2 are SGDLS and YYNGEE. With 6 bases clipped from V and 8 bases from J, the junction kept 11 bases outside the gene matches. The CDR3 runs to 15 residues. The CDR3 here is CASTPGLAGSGTQYF. For the CDR3, the DNA is TGTGCCAGCACCCCCGGACTAGCGGGATCGGGTACCCAGTACTTC. Drawing the rest from reference TRBV9 and TRBJ2-5, the complete variable domain is DSGVTQTPKHLITATGQRVTLRCSPRSGDLSVYWYQQSLDQGLQFLIQYYNGEERAKGNILERFSAQQFPDLHSELNLSSLELGDSALYFCASTPGLAGSGTQYFGPGTRLLVL.

The CDR3 is CAIPGKGRITEAFF. DNA of the CDR3: TGTGCCATCCCCGGGAAAGGCCGGATAACTGAAGCTTTCTTT. The chain joins TRBV7-5 to TRBJ1-1. TRBV7-5 is described as a pseudogene. CDR3 length: 14 amino acids.

This clone was seen only once. V gene TRBV2 combines with J gene TRBJ1-1; the D is unclear. CDR1 SNHLY and CDR2 FYNNEI come from the germline V gene. The CDR3 is 12 residues long. The V end was cut by 7 bases, the J end by 6 bases, with 12 bases between. The CDR3, as DNA: TGTGCCAGCATTATCGGGGTGGCTGAAGCTTTCTTT. Translating gives CASIIGVAEAFF.

This clone was counted a few times. V and J are TRBV6-5 and TRBJ1-1, with D possibly TRBD1 on 5 matching bases. With 0 bases removed from V and 4 bases from J, the gap between germline ends came to 15 bases. Germline V gene data show CDR1 as MNHEY and CDR2 as SVGAGI. The CDR3 runs 16 residues. CDR3 DNA sequence: TGTGCCAGCAGTTACTCGGCAGGACAAATTATCACTGAAGCTTTCTTT. Its protein product is CASSYSAGQIITEAFF.

This clone occurred once. The chain recombines TRBV18 with TRBJ2-7, with D hard to call. Germline CDR1 and CDR2: KGHSH and LQKENI. V lost 3 bases, J lost 6 bases, and 18 bases lay in between. This CDR3 region has 15 residues. The CDR3 DNA sequence: TGTGCCAGCTCACCTACGGTTGACAACCTTTCCGAGCAGTACTTC. It translates to CASSPTVDNLSEQYF.

This chain connects TRBV7-3 to TRBJ1-6; 8 bases map to TRBD1. J lost 9 bases, V lost 0 bases, and 4 bases had no gene match. This CDR3 has 15 residues. Germline V CDR1 and CDR2: SGHTA, FQGTGA. CDR3 residues: CASSLTTGESSPLHF. The CDR3 DNA follows: TGTGCCAGCAGCTTAACGACAGGGGAGTCTTCACCCCTCCACTTT.